Listed here is a single TCR beta chain. The target antigen is unknown. This entry belongs to a study of T cells in localized non-small cell lung cancer. Germline-derived CDR1 and CDR2 are SEHNR and FQNEAQ (reference sequence). The CDR3 has 16 residues. Trimming left V 8 bases short and J 0 bases short, with 16 bases between. General study findings and limits: Tumor showed lower T cell clonality than uninvolved adjacent lung, where it was highest. A median of about 60 of the top 100 tumor clones appeared in adjacent lung, which was paired and uninvolved.

Some clones are missing from TCRdb's copy, which holds only in-frame ones; the method was immunoSEQ multiplex PCR. This sample has roughly 36,000 clones; 75% to 85% occur once, and the top ten carry 30% to 35%. The origin of this receptor is a woman aged 35-75 years with stage II squamous cell lung carcinoma. The sequences come from PBMCs, collected before any cancer treatment. This rearrangement joins TRBV7-9 to TRBJ2-2; D might be TRBD1 or TRBD2, each matching 5 bases. CDR3 nucleotide sequence: TGTGCCAGCCCCTTGGGACGGGCAGCGAACACCGGGGAGCTGTTTTTT. Its translation is CASPLGRAANTGELFF.